The entry that follows covers one T cell receptor beta chain sequence. In the original workflow: Amplified reference gene primers provided the basis for estimating nucleated cell counts. The assay was immunoSEQ multiplex PCR, and TCRdb's table has in-frame clones only and misses some. V, J and clone size were drawn from that table, and D and trimming were deduced from the DNA. Of approximately 170,000 clones listed, around 89% are singletons. The CDR3 runs to 12 residues. Trimming took off 2 bases at V and 7 bases at J, with 8 bases between the two ends. This sample stems from a study of blood T cell repertoires in COVID-19. Turning to the study itself: Material from acute and convalescent COVID-19 was sourced from the United States, Italy and Spain. In each case, the material was cDNA or gDNA derived from T cells, B-cell-depleted T cells, or PBMCs.

The sequence derives from a man in his fifties who had recovered from COVID-19. Sequenced sample: peripheral blood. The chain carries TRBV12-3 or TRBV12-4 and TRBJ1-2; no firm D call. As DNA, the CDR3 is TGTGCCAGCAGTTTATCCGGGGTTGGCTACACCTTC. Encoded protein: CASSLSGVGYTF.